Presented here are 17 T cell receptor beta chains from one specimen sequenced in a study of T cells after yellow fever vaccination. MiXCR, run by TCRdb on the 5' RACE reads, gives a single entry per CDR3 protein. The table includes almost 70,000 distinct CDR3 sequences, approximately 6.2% detected once. The sequencing used CD4+ T cells sorted from PBMCs, collected around 15 days after the first yellow fever vaccination. Receptors originate from a man between 18 and 29 years old who received the YFV17D yellow fever vaccine.

This clonotype showed up many times. V and J are TRBV5-1 and TRBJ2-3; 7 bases are a match to TRBD2. This CDR3 has 19 amino acids. Germline V lookup: CDR1 SGHRS, CDR2 YFSETQ. V shed 0 bases and J 6 bases; nucleotides not matched to a gene: 19. The DNA for the CDR3 is TGCGCCAGCAGCTTGGCGCCCGCCGGGACTTTGTCCGGGGGGGATACGCAGTATTTT. This encodes CASSLAPAGTLSGGDTQYF.

The table lists this clonotype with many counts. The rearrangement links TRBV4-3 to TRBJ2-3, with D tentatively TRBD2 (7 bases). There are 14 residues in the CDR3. Germline CDR1 LGHNA, CDR2 YSLEER. The V and J ends lost 4 bases and 4 bases respectively, with 12 bases between them. The CDR3 sequence is CASSPGGRADTQYF. The CDR3 DNA follows: TGCGCCAGCAGCCCCGGGGGGCGGGCAGATACGCAGTATTTT.

This clonotype is medium-sized. CDR3 in DNA: TGCGCCAGCAGCCAACCAGAAGGGGATACGCAGTATTTT. Protein sequence: CASSQPEGDTQYF. The rearrangement joins TRBV5-1 to TRBJ2-3, with no clear D. This CDR3 contains 13 residues. V gave up 4 bases and J gave up 6 bases, with 12 bases separating them. The germline gives CDR1 SGHRS, CDR2 YFSETQ.

This clonotype has a count of ten or more. V is TRBV2 and J is TRBJ1-2, with D perhaps TRBD1 (6 bases). The germline V and J ends were trimmed by 5 bases and 0 bases, with 16 bases remaining between them. The germline gives CDR1 SNHLY, CDR2 FYNNEI. The CDR3 totals 16 residues. The CDR3 loop is CASSREGDFANYGYTF. In DNA, the CDR3 is TGTGCCAGCAGTCGGGAGGGGGATTTCGCTAACTATGGCTACACCTTC.

This clonotype occurred many times. The V call is TRBV5-1, the J call TRBJ2-1; 8 nucleotides line up with TRBD2. Germline trimming cut 0 bases from V and 6 bases from J; bases unmatched to any gene: 5. CDR1 is SGHRS, CDR2 YFSETQ, per germline. The length of the CDR3 is 15 residues. CDR3 sequence reads: CASSLVGGGGNEQFF. CDR3 DNA sequence: TGCGCCAGCAGCTTGGTCGGGGGGGGAGGCAATGAGCAGTTCTTC.

This clonotype was seen ten or more times. V gene TRBV5-1 combines with J gene TRBJ2-5; D ambiguous. The CDR3 runs 14 residues. V was shortened by 4 bases and J by 2 bases, with 12 bases between the two germline ends. The V gene's germline CDR1 is SGHRS and CDR2 YFSETQ. Here the CDR3 reads CASSVENPQETQYF. The CDR3 DNA reads as TGCGCCAGCAGCGTTGAAAATCCTCAAGAGACCCAGTACTTC. Variable domain in full (rest from reference TRBV5-1 and TRBJ2-5): KAGVTQTPRYLIKTRGQQVTLSCSPISGHRSVSWYQQTPGQGLQFLFEYFSETQRNKGNFPGRFSGRQFSNSRSEMNVSTLELGDSALYLCASSVENPQETQYFGPGTRLLVL.

The table lists this clonotype with many counts. V is TRBV7-9 and J is TRBJ2-6; D may be TRBD1 (5 bases). The CDR3 is 14 residues long. Germline-derived CDR1 and CDR2 are SEHNR and FQNEAQ (reference sequence). Trimming pared 5 bases from V and 4 bases from J, leaving 9 bases between. The CDR3 DNA is TGTGCCAGCAGCCTAACAGGAGGGGCCAACGTCCTGACTTTC. Amino acid sequence: CASSLTGGANVLTF.

This clonotype has at least ten counts. V is TRBV10-3 and J is TRBJ1-5; 8 positions agree with TRBD1. Trimming at V came to 5 bases and at J to 7 bases, leaving 7 bases not matched to a gene. Germline CDR1 is ENHRY and CDR2 is SYGVKD. CDR3 size: 14 residues. The CDR3 region is CAISPGGREQPQHF. CDR3 nucleotides: TGTGCCATCAGTCCAGGGGGCCGGGAGCAGCCCCAGCATTTT.

Concerning this clonotype: One base away lies a much larger clone, so this may be a sequencing read error. This chain connects TRBV6-5 to TRBJ1-2, with D hard to call. V shed 6 bases and J shed 4 bases, with 9 bases lying between them. Germline CDR1 reads MNHEY; CDR2 reads SVGAGI. The CDR3 has 12 amino acids. The CDR3 loop is CASSDWIYGYTF. CDR3 DNA sequence: TGTGCCAGCAGCGACTGGATCTATGGCTACACCTTC.

This chain uses TRBV19 with TRBJ1-2, with 7 bases that match TRBD1. Germline V lookup: CDR1 LNHDA, CDR2 SQIVND (reference sequence). This CDR3 has 13 residues. V shed 7 bases, J shed 7 bases, and the junction held 9 bases outside the gene matches. The CDR3 coding sequence is TGTGCCAGTATCGAGGGGGCGAAGGGTGGCTACACCTTC. Translated, it gives CASIEGAKGGYTF.

This clonotype was counted at least ten times. The rearrangement links TRBV7-2 to TRBJ1-5; 7 nucleotides line up with TRBD1. Germline assignment: CDR1 SGHTA and CDR2 FQGNSA. V dropped 5 bases and J dropped 2; count of bases not matched to a gene: 6. This CDR3 has 15 residues. This chain's CDR3 is CASSRTGAGNQPQHF. The CDR3 DNA is TGTGCCAGCAGCCGAACAGGGGCTGGCAATCAGCCCCAGCATTTT.

This clonotype was observed at least ten times. The chain combines TRBV29-1 with TRBJ1-1; D remains unclear. This CDR3 comprises 14 residues. Germline V gene lookup returns CDR1 SQVTM and CDR2 ANQGSEA. V was trimmed by 7 bases and J by 2 bases, leaving 17 bases between them. The CDR3 bases are TGCAGCGGCAGGAACGGACGGAGAAACACTGAAGCTTTCTTT. It specifies CSGRNGRRNTEAFF.

This clonotype has a count of ten or more. V gene TRBV5-5 combines with J gene TRBJ2-3, with D possibly TRBD1 on 6 matching bases. Trimming shortened V by 0 bases and J by 2 bases, and 13 bases separated the two germline ends. CDR1 is SGHKS and CDR2 is YYEKEE in the germline V gene (reference sequence). The CDR3 covers 16 residues. DNA of the CDR3: TGTGCCAGCAGCTTGGGTGCAGGGGCCCCCACAGATACGCAGTATTTT. This gives the protein CASSLGAGAPTDTQYF.

Ten or more counts support this clonotype. The chain employs TRBV7-2 and TRBJ2-7; the match to TRBD2 covers 8 bases. Germline lookup yields CDR1 SGHTA and CDR2 FQGNSA. With V trimmed by 1 base and J by 2 bases, 7 bases remained unmatched. CDR3 length: 16 residues. The CDR3 nucleotides read TGTGCCAGCAGCTTAGTAGGTGCGCGGGGGGCCTACGAGCAGTACTTC. Encoded protein: CASSLVGARGAYEQYF.

This clonotype was found many times. The chain carries TRBV11-1 and TRBJ2-1; D assignment may be TRBD1 or TRBD2 (5 bases each). CDR1 and CDR2 (germline): SGHAT, FQDESV (reference sequence). CDR3 length: 16 amino acids. V was cut by 5 bases and J by 12 bases, with 26 bases left in between. CDR3 nucleotide sequence: TGTGCCAGCAGCCGATCGGGGACCAATTCGCTTGGCAGGCAGTTCTTC. As protein: CASSRSGTNSLGRQFF.

In this sample, this clonotype turned up many times. Germline and junction disagree at one end, which may indicate a read error. This chain joins TRBV5-6 and TRBJ1-1; a weak D match, TRBD1 (5 bases). Germline V gives CDR1 SGHDT, CDR2 YYEEEE. This CDR3 is 11 amino acids long. This CDR3 reads CASSIQGAQFW. Written as DNA, the CDR3 is TGTGCCAGCAGCATCCAGGGCGCTCAATTTTGG.

This clonotype occurred many times. The chain uses TRBV10-3 and TRBJ2-1; 9 bases match TRBD2. The CDR3 spans 14 residues. Germline loops: CDR1 ENHRY, CDR2 SYGVKD. J lost 5 bases, V lost 9 bases, and 8 bases had no gene match. The CDR3 here is CAIRRLAEHNEQFF. The CDR3 nucleotides are TGTGCCATAAGAAGACTAGCGGAACACAATGAGCAGTTCTTC.